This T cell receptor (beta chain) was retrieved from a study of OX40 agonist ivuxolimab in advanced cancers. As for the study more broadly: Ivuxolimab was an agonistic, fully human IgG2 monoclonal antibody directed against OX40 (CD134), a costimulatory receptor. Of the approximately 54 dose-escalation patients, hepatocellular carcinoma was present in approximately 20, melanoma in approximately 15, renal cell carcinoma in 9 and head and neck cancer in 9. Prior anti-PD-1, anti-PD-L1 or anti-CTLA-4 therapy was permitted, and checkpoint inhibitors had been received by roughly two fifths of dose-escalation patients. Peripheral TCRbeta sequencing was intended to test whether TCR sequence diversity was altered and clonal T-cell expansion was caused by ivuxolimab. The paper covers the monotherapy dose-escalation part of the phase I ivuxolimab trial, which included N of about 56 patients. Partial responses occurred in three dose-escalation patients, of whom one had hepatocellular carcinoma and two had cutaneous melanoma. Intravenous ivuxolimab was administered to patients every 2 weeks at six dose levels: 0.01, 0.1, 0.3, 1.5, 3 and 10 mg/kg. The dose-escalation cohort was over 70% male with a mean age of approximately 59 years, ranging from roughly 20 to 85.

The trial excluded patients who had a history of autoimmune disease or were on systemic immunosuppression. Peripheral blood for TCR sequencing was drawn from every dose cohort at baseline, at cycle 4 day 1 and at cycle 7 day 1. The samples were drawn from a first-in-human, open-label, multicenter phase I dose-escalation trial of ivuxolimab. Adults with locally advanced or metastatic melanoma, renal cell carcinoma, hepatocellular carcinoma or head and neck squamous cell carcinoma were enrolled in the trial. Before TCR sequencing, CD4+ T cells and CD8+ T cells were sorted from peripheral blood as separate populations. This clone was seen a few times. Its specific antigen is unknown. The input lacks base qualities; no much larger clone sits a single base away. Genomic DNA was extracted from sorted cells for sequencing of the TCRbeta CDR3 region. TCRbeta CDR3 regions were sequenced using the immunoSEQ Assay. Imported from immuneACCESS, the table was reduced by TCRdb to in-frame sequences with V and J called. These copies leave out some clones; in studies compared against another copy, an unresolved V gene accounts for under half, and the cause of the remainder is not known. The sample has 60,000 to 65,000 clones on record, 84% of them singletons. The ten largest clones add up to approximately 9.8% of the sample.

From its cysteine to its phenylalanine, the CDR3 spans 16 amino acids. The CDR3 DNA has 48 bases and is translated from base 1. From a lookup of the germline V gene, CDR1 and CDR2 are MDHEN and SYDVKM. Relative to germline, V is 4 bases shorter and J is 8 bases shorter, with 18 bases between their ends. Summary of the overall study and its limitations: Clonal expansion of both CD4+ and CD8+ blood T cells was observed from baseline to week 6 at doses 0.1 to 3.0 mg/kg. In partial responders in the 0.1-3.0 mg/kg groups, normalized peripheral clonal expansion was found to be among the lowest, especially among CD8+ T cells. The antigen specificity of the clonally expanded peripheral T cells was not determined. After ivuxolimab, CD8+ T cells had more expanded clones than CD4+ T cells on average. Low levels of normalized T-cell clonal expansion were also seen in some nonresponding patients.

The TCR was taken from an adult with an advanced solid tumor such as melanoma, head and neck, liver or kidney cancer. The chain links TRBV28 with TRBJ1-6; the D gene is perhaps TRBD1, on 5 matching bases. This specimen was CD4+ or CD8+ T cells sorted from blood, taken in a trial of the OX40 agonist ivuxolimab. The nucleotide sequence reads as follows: TGTGCCAGCAGTTCGAACCGGGCTTGGGACGATTCACCCCTCCACTTT. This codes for CASSSNRAWDDSPLHF.